Listed below are T cell receptor beta chains from one sample, sequenced in a study of CXCR3-negative and CXCR3-positive naive CD8 T cells. TCRdb re-analyzed the 5' RACE reads; it lists each CDR3 protein once, without DNA. The listing records tens of thousands of distinct CDR3 sequences. Sequencing used memory CD8+ T cells from blood. These receptor sequences come from a human donor in good health. Some clones in this sample may be carry-over from other donors' samples. CDR3s include the opening cysteine and the closing phenylalanine or tryptophan.

J | V | CDR3
TRBJ2-1 | TRBV2 | CASSEGAGASYNEQFF
TRBJ2-7 | TRBV4-3 | CASSQAPGFSYEQYF
TRBJ2-1 | TRBV14 | CASSQDPLPGGHGQFF
TRBJ2-7 | TRBV15 | CATSRDEVAGLSYEQYF
TRBJ2-1 | TRBV6-2/TRBV6-3 | CASLDRALNEQFF
TRBJ2-1 | TRBV11-2 | CASSLTTSGGKSEQFF
TRBJ2-7 | TRBV6-2/TRBV6-3 | CASSYRDYDEQYF
TRBJ2-1 | TRBV21-1 | CASSRTGQGPFF
TRBJ2-7 | TRBV7-9 | CASSLPDRPTYEQYF
TRBJ2-2 | TRBV11-3 | CASSPMSGQNTGELFF
TRBJ1-1 | TRBV6-5 | CASRGTGTGVFAGTEAFF
TRBJ2-1 | TRBV15 | CATSRDFRAGGPDEQFF
TRBJ2-7 | TRBV29-1 | CSVVAGQGSYEQYF
TRBJ2-5 | TRBV29-1 | CSVHLENQETQYF
TRBJ2-3 | TRBV7-3 | CASSRDSTDTQYF
TRBJ2-2 | TRBV3-1 | CASSQERGAGTSGIPGELFF
TRBJ2-3 | TRBV6-5 | CASSYSEGAADTRYF
TRBJ1-4 | TRBV7-9 | CASSSSREATNEKLFF
TRBJ2-2 | TRBV6-2/TRBV6-3 | CASSYQGAGELFF
TRBJ2-1 | TRBV29-1 | CSVELQSSYNEQFF
TRBJ2-3 | TRBV4-3 | CASSQAGTGTFHTQYF
TRBJ2-3 | TRBV10-3 | CAISEVAVSTDTQYF
TRBJ2-1 | TRBV29-1 | CSVDTSDNEQFF
TRBJ1-3 | TRBV5-1 | CASSSQGGDDSGNTIYF
TRBJ2-7 | TRBV25-1 | CASSVPGGPNEQYF
TRBJ2-7 | TRBV2 | CASRQTYEQYF
TRBJ1-1 | TRBV7-9 | CASSPGQGGTEAFF
TRBJ2-1 | TRBV28 | CASSLRTGVSEQFF
TRBJ2-7 | TRBV29-1 | CSVGLTADTYEQYF
TRBJ1-2 | TRBV5-1 | CASSPEGGRPGYTF
TRBJ2-7 | TRBV20-1 | CSASRGYEQYF
TRBJ2-7 | TRBV13 | CASSHTEGVREQYF
TRBJ1-1 | TRBV12-3/TRBV12-4 | CASNFENRERNTEAFF
TRBJ1-5 | TRBV29-1 | CSVATGNQPQHF
TRBJ2-7 | TRBV5-1 | CASSLDVSYEQYF
TRBJ2-3 | TRBV6-2/TRBV6-3 | CASSYGASTDTQYF
TRBJ2-2 | TRBV4-1 | CASSQASVVTNTGELFF
TRBJ2-1 | TRBV12-3/TRBV12-4 | CASSLLGPDEQFF
TRBJ2-7 | TRBV20-1 | CSAKDGRYEQYF
TRBJ2-7 | TRBV7-6 | CASSLDPGPYEQYF
TRBJ1-2 | TRBV29-1 | CSVTEGDYGYTF
TRBJ2-7 | TRBV7-6 | CASSGTSGGSYEQYF
TRBJ2-7 | TRBV5-6 | CASTLGQFYEQYF
TRBJ2-7 | TRBV20-1 | CSASRSGGASRHEQYF
TRBJ2-7 | TRBV29-1 | CSVEGSSGGATYEQYF
TRBJ1-1 | TRBV12-3/TRBV12-4 | CASSFGPEAEAFF
TRBJ1-1 | TRBV7-9 | CASSESAGTPMNTEAFF
TRBJ2-7 | TRBV29-1 | CSVEAGDYEQYF
TRBJ2-1 | TRBV29-1 | CSVEEPLVGNEQFF